The rows below give T cell receptor beta chains drawn from one sample of a study of cytotoxic CD8 clonotypes in ibrutinib-treated CLL. Measured with immunoSEQ multiplex PCR; TCRdb has only the in-frame clones, and not every one. The sample lists 45,000 to 55,000 clones, roughly 57% seen once, with around a third in the top ten. This sample comprised PBMCs, obtained after 12 months of ibrutinib treatment. Receptor source: a human donor with chronic lymphocytic leukemia. Each CDR3 is given without its conserved first and last residue. The order of the fields is J gene, V gene, D gene, CDR3 protein. D genes are given only for firm matches.

TRBJ1-2 TRBV13 TRBD1 ASSLDLTGDGYT
TRBJ2-5 TRBV28 TRBD1 ASTPSGTGGLSETQY
TRBJ2-1 TRBV6-5 TRBD2 ASTQRTSNLNEQF
TRBJ2-1 TRBV7-9 TRBD2 ASSLVASGRGAYNEQF
TRBJ1-6 TRBV7-8 . ASSAVPGASTNNSPLH
TRBJ1-6 TRBV13 . ASRRDSSWGSPLH
TRBJ2-7 TRBV5-6 . ASSEGLYSYEQY
TRBJ2-7 TRBV6-1 . ASSERVQAVSYEQY
TRBJ2-7 TRBV4-1 TRBD2 ASSRDTPGLAALSSYEQY
TRBJ2-3 TRBV4-1 . ASSLSGSRTDTQY
TRBJ2-5 TRBV7-9 . ASSLQKETQY
TRBJ2-6 TRBV7-6 . ASSLAGTRFSGANVLT
TRBJ2-1 TRBV11-2 . ASSPGNEEQF
TRBJ2-1 TRBV29-1 . SVGGSRGASYNEQF
TRBJ2-3 TRBV5-5 TRBD2 ASSIRTSGSTDTQY
TRBJ1-3 TRBV28 TRBD1 ASSSAGTGDNTIY
TRBJ2-5 TRBV19 TRBD1 ASSTRRTGGQETQY
TRBJ2-7 TRBV5-5 TRBD1 ASSYGQGGYEQY
TRBJ1-1 TRBV2 . ASMDARMNTEAF
TRBJ2-3 TRBV9 . ASSVGRPPSTDTQY
TRBJ2-3 TRBV9 . ASSPDDTQY
TRBJ1-5 TRBV7-2 . ASSSPGLRNQPQH
TRBJ1-2 TRBV6-5 . ASRGFDGYT
TRBJ2-2 TRBV11-2 . ASSLDPSLTGELF
TRBJ2-3 TRBV6-1 . ASSERQGGGRPNSQGKQY
TRBJ2-7 TRBV4-1 TRBD2 ASSQGRTSGSSYEQY
TRBJ2-3 TRBV5-1 TRBD2 ASSYGLAGGPNTDTQY
TRBJ1-4 TRBV7-6 . ASSSDGQSLF
TRBJ2-1 TRBV4-1 TRBD1 ASTTLTGTNEQF
TRBJ1-2 TRBV6-6 . ASSYSRVFNYGYT
TRBJ1-4 TRBV15 . ATSRSGARGEKLF
TRBJ2-7 TRBV2 . ATQERSDPTYEQY
TRBJ1-5 TRBV2 TRBD1 ASSIQGANSNQPQH
TRBJ2-1 TRBV5-6 . ASSHVWLLSSYNEQF
TRBJ2-5 TRBV11-2 . ASSLASGTYQETQY
TRBJ2-1 TRBV2 TRBD2 ASRWGGGDEQF
TRBJ2-7 TRBV28 TRBD1 ASSIAARGSYEQY
TRBJ1-2 TRBV27 . ASSLTDRMGGYT
TRBJ2-7 TRBV5-1 . ASRGGLAVNYEQY
TRBJ1-1 TRBV4-1 . ASSQDHGQGLRTF
TRBJ1-1 TRBV5-6 . ASSFGTGTEAF
TRBJ2-5 TRBV11-2 TRBD2 ASSTLPYSGNQETQY
TRBJ2-7 TRBV29-1 TRBD2 SVRRTSGIDREQY
TRBJ2-1 TRBV7-6 . ASSLVGGRGSYNEQF
TRBJ1-2 TRBV18 . ASSHADRPDYGYT
TRBJ2-7 TRBV15 TRBD1 ATSRDRTGEYEQY
TRBJ2-6 TRBV28 . ASSSASGANVLT
TRBJ2-3 TRBV7-2 TRBD2 ASSPGLATDTQY
TRBJ2-5 TRBV14 TRBD1 ASSQTRGGETQY
TRBJ2-3 TRBV15 TRBD2 ATSRGRGLAGMDTQY
TRBJ2-7 TRBV11-3 . ASSSGTAPYEQY
TRBJ2-1 TRBV7-2 . ASSPAGHVGNEQF